This is a list of T cell receptor beta chains from one sample in a study of OX40 agonist ivuxolimab in advanced cancers. Sequencing was performed with immunoSEQ multiplex PCR; in TCRdb, only in-frame clones are kept and a portion is missing. The table lists 130,000 or so clones, 90% of them singletons, with roughly 0.99% in the top ten. Sequenced material: CD4+ or CD8+ T cells sorted from blood, taken in a trial of the OX40 agonist ivuxolimab. Receptors were obtained from an adult with an advanced solid tumor such as melanoma, head and neck, liver or kidney cancer. Each CDR3 is given with its conserved first and last residue. Some rows have no size entry. The others give once, few or many, or a class for an expanded clone.

size	V	J	CDR3
.	TRBV9	TRBJ1-2	CASSVDGAGDSSNYGYTF
.	TRBV10-3	TRBJ1-2	CAISVTPGRKGYTF
.	TRBV5-6	TRBJ1-1	CASSLVRNTEAFF
.	TRBV29-1	TRBJ2-1	CSVGQHNEQFF
.	TRBV7-9	TRBJ1-1	CASSIGQTDTEAFF
.	TRBV6-5	TRBJ1-1	CASSYAPFMNTEAFF
.	TRBV7-2	TRBJ2-5	CASSLARGQETQYF
.	TRBV9	TRBJ2-3	CASSPSIDTQYF
.	TRBV5-4	TRBJ2-5	CASSADRGVQETQYF
.	TRBV5-4	TRBJ2-5	CASSPSVGPQETQYF
.	TRBV27	TRBJ1-6	CASSSDRAESPLHF
.	TRBV7-9	TRBJ2-1	CASSLLGLAFTEQFF
once	TRBV7-6	TRBJ1-2	CASSLGGRTSYGYTF
.	TRBV7-7	TRBJ2-5	CASSFGGGGETQYF
.	TRBV5-1	TRBJ2-1	CASSFKGGDSEQFF
.	TRBV9	TRBJ2-7	CASSPHRQGPYEQYF
.	TRBV5-5	TRBJ2-7	CASSLGQGFWYEQYF
once	TRBV21-1	TRBJ1-5	CASRQGAHQPQHF
.	TRBV6-6	TRBJ1-1	CASRDAAQGSNTEAFF
.	TRBV28	TRBJ2-1	CASSLLGILHNEQFF
.	TRBV7-8	TRBJ2-1	CASSLERGSYNEQFF
.	TRBV5-8	TRBJ1-2	CASSYRQGGGYTF
.	TRBV7-6	TRBJ2-1	CASSPTSQGVSSYNEQFF
.	TRBV5-1	TRBJ1-5	CASSPHRGSNQPQHF
.	TRBV18	TRBJ1-2	CASSPVGERYGYTF
.	TRBV11-2	TRBJ2-2	CASSLLQFGTGELFF
.	TRBV30	TRBJ1-1	CAWGTGDTEAFF
.	TRBV18	TRBJ2-7	CASSPERAVGQYF
.	TRBV15	TRBJ1-3	CATSLPGTTLRNTIYF
once	TRBV18	TRBJ2-2	CASSPTVSNTGELFF
.	TRBV28	TRBJ2-7	CASSRPGTNSYEQYF
.	TRBV28	TRBJ1-1	CATALGGRGDTEAFF
.	TRBV30	TRBJ1-5	CAWSKGVLSNQPQHF
.	TRBV2	TRBJ2-3	CASSTTGEADTQYF
.	TRBV19	TRBJ2-5	CASNRGQGETQYF
.	TRBV5-1	TRBJ2-7	CASSLFSGGTYEQYF
.	TRBV18	TRBJ1-4	CASSPPIGRENEKLFF
.	TRBV29-1	TRBJ1-1	CSVGQATAFF
few	TRBV28	TRBJ2-4	CASSGQGEAKNIQYF
once	TRBV21-1	TRBJ2-1	CASSKAREPIPGEQFF
.	TRBV5-1	TRBJ1-3	CASSLGPGTGNTIYF
.	TRBV4-1	TRBJ2-4	CASSQARLAGGLGAKNIQYF
few	TRBV28	TRBJ1-5	CASSRQGNQPQHF
.	TRBV10-1	TRBJ2-2	CASRTGMNTGELFF
.	TRBV6-5	TRBJ1-5	CASRRTVSNQPQHF
once	TRBV7-3	TRBJ1-2	CASSHHYTGKGSGYTF
.	TRBV19	TRBJ2-5	CASRPRGQETQYF
.	TRBV12-5	TRBJ2-7	CASGLGPGTGEGEQYF
.	TRBV11-2	TRBJ2-2	CASSPRQKREGGELFF
.	TRBV4-1	TRBJ2-1	CASSHPSLADRYNEQFF
.	TRBV14	TRBJ1-2	CASSQERLPARGYTF
.	TRBV9	TRBJ2-4	CASSFNDGWDRRNIQYF